This is a list of T cell receptor beta chains from one sample in a study of siplizumab effects on memory and regulatory T cells. Only in-frame clones appear in the TCRdb table, and some are missing; sequencing was by immunoSEQ multiplex PCR. Here the sample spans about 72,000 clones, roughly nine tenths being singletons. The sample comprised CD8+ T cells sorted from blood. These receptors were collected from a human donor in good health. Both conserved end residues are part of each CDR3. Fields, in order: D gene, J gene, CDR3 length, clone size, V gene, CDR3 protein, CDR3 DNA. A D gene is named only where the DNA matches it firmly. Clone size is given for some rows only: seen once, a few or many times, or a class if the clone is expanded.

D gene: -; J gene: TRBJ2-3; CDR3 length: 12; clone size: -; V gene: TRBV6-6; CDR3 protein: CASRAGVDTQYF; CDR3 DNA: TGTGCCAGCAGAGCAGGGGTGGATACGCAGTATTTT
D gene: TRBD1; J gene: TRBJ1-1; CDR3 length: 15; clone size: -; V gene: TRBV7-9; CDR3 protein: CASSLRQGADTEAFF; CDR3 DNA: TGTGCCAGCAGCTTACGACAGGGGGCGGACACTGAAGCTTTCTTT
D gene: -; J gene: TRBJ1-2; CDR3 length: 15; clone size: once; V gene: TRBV4-1; CDR3 protein: CASSQDWGDGDGYTF; CDR3 DNA: TGCGCCAGCAGCCAAGATTGGGGGGACGGTGATGGCTACACCTTC
D gene: -; J gene: TRBJ2-1; CDR3 length: 14; clone size: -; V gene: TRBV19; CDR3 protein: CASTPGTLYNEQFF; CDR3 DNA: TGTGCCAGTACCCCCGGGACACTCTACAATGAGCAGTTCTTC
D gene: -; J gene: TRBJ2-1; CDR3 length: 11; clone size: -; V gene: TRBV19; CDR3 protein: CASSAHHEQFF; CDR3 DNA: TGTGCCAGTAGTGCCCACCATGAGCAGTTCTTC
D gene: -; J gene: TRBJ2-5; CDR3 length: 16; clone size: -; V gene: TRBV7-7; CDR3 protein: CASSSTPGSLQETQYF; CDR3 DNA: TGTGCTAGCAGCAGCACCCCAGGGAGCCTTCAAGAGACCCAGTACTTC
D gene: -; J gene: TRBJ1-1; CDR3 length: 14; clone size: -; V gene: TRBV9; CDR3 protein: CASSYEVGPAVAFF; CDR3 DNA: TGTGCCAGCAGCTATGAAGTCGGGCCCGCGGTAGCTTTCTTT
D gene: -; J gene: TRBJ2-7; CDR3 length: 14; clone size: -; V gene: TRBV7-7; CDR3 protein: CASSSGQTSYEQYF; CDR3 DNA: TGTGCTAGCAGCTCTGGACAGACTTCCTACGAGCAGTACTTC
D gene: -; J gene: TRBJ1-1; CDR3 length: 14; clone size: -; V gene: TRBV4-1; CDR3 protein: CASSQAPLQGEAFF; CDR3 DNA: TGCGCCAGCAGCCAAGCCCCTCTCCAGGGGGAAGCTTTCTTT
D gene: TRBD1; J gene: TRBJ1-1; CDR3 length: 15; clone size: -; V gene: TRBV10-3; CDR3 protein: CAISRTGGENTEAFF; CDR3 DNA: TGTGCCATCAGCAGGACAGGGGGGGAGAACACTGAAGCTTTCTTT